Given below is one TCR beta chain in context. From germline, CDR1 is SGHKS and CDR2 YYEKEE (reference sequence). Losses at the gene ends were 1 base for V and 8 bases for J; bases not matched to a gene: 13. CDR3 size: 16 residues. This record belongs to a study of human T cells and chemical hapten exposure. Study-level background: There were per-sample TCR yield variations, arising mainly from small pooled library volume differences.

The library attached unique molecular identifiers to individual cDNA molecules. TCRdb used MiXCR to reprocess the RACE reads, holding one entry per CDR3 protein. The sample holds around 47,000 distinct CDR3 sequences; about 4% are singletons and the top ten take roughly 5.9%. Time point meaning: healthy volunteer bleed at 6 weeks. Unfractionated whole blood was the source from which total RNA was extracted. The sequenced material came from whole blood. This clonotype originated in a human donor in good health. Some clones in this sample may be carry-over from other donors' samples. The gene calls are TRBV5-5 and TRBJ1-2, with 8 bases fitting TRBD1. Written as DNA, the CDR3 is TGTGCCAGCAGCTTGTATAACAGGGGGGACCAAGGAGGCTACACCTTC. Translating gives CASSLYNRGDQGGYTF.